The T cell receptor beta chain described here comes from a study of blood T cell repertoires in COVID-19. CDR3 length equals 15 residues. CDR1 and CDR2 from the germline V gene are SGHTA and FQGNSA. The J segment lost 5 bases and the V segment lost 4 bases, leaving 1 base of the junction unmatched. In the original analysis: Reference gene primer amplification gave nucleated cell count estimates. Profiled with immunoSEQ multiplex PCR; TCRdb holds only in-frame clones, not every one. V and J calls and clone size are as listed in that table; D and trimming were resolved from the DNA. The sample lists under 300,000 clones, more than 70% occurring once.

The gene calls are TRBV7-2 and TRBJ2-2; 13 nucleotides line up with TRBD2. The receptor's source is a woman aged 40-49 years who had recovered from COVID-19. Sequenced sample: peripheral blood. For the CDR3, the DNA is TGTGCCAGCAGCTGGACTAGCGGGAGTACCGGGGAGCTGTTTTTT. Translated: CASSWTSGSTGELFF.